The clone carrying this TCR beta chain was observed once. This sample was taken from a study of blood T cell repertoires in COVID-19. After removal of 4 bases from V and 5 bases from J, the junction contained 4 bases not matched to a gene. The CDR3 length is 15 residues. Germline CDR1 reads KGHDR; CDR2 reads SFDVKD. The data were produced by immunoSEQ multiplex PCR, yet TCRdb's version contains in-frame clones alone and is incomplete. The sample has under 200,000 clones; under 90% are singletons. This chain uses TRBV24-1 with TRBJ1-4; 9 positions agree with TRBD1. The source is a woman in her 70s with COVID-19, enrolled during active disease. Source material: peripheral blood. CDR3 in amino acids: CATSESGTGNEKLFF. The CDR3 DNA reads as TGTGCCACCAGTGAGTCCGGGACAGGGAATGAAAAACTGTTTTTT.